This T cell receptor beta chain stems from a study of cytomegalovirus exposure and HLA in healthy donors. The PCR ran on 60 Vbeta and 13 Jbeta primers. The method was immunoSEQ multiplex PCR; TCRdb's version includes in-frame clones alone and lacks a portion of them. The table has about 110,000 clones, roughly 80% seen once. Donors were nominally healthy when sampled, though unrecorded immune exposures were likely. With regard to this clone: Its specificity is unknown. At one boundary the junction diverges from the germline segment, which might be a read error. The same CDR3 is also encoded by other DNA sequences in this sample.

Study conclusions and caveats: Common viral pathogens seemed to be connected with several of the most significant clusters, according to a later analysis. Later analysis associated a missense DCLRE1C variant with TCR beta V- and J-gene trimming.

The germline V gene has CDR1 SGHRS and CDR2 YFSETQ. The CDR3 sequence is 19 residues long. This receptor was obtained from a man younger than 40 in good health and CMV-seropositive. V usage is TRBV5-1 and J usage is TRBJ2-1, with D perhaps matching TRBD2 (6 bases). The sequenced material came from PBMCs. The CDR3: CASSLSAGPLYSSYNEQFF. DNA for the CDR3: TGCGCCAGCAGCCTCTCCGCGGGGCCTCTCTACAGCTCCTATAATGAGCAGTTCTTC.